This T cell receptor (beta chain) was sequenced during a study of response to subunit inactivated influenza vaccine. This clonotype was recorded at least ten times. Each CDR3 protein gets one entry after TCRdb re-called the RT-PCR reads with MiXCR. The data contain roughly 620,000 distinct CDR3 sequences, around 11% of them singletons. The ends lost 6 bases at V and 4 bases at J; junction bases unmatched: 6. CDR3 length equals 14 residues. These data are also associated with another study on T cells expressing NK-cell markers. As that study records: The cDNA for TCR beta came from 5'RACE template switching with UMIs. Sorted CD3+CD56-NKG2C+, CD3+CD56+NKG2C- and CD3+CD56+NKG2C+ T cells were the source of the TCR beta repertoires.

The sequence derives from a man between 45 and 60 years old who received an inactivated influenza vaccine. The material sequenced was PBMCs from blood, taken on the day of vaccination. V and J are TRBV12-3 or TRBV12-4 and TRBJ2-1; 7 bases map to TRBD1. The DNA for the CDR3 is TGTGCCAGCAGCCAGGGACAGTGGTACAATGAGCAGTTCTTC. Residues: CASSQGQWYNEQFF.